This is a list of T cell receptor beta chains from one sample in a study of memory CD4+ T cells and cytomegalovirus serostatus. TCRdb's table, derived via immunoSEQ multiplex PCR, lists solely in-frame clones and lacks some. The table records about 60,000 clones, around 81% of them present only once. Specimen: memory CD4+ T cells from blood. Every receptor here comes from an adult in good health and CMV-seronegative. Some clones in this sample may be carry-over from other donors' samples. Both conserved end residues are part of each CDR3. Fields, in order: J gene, D gene, clone size, V gene, CDR3 DNA, CDR3 protein. The D gene is left open where the match is weak. Not every row has a clone size; where given, it reads once, few, many or a size class.

j_gene: TRBJ2-1
d_gene: NA
abundance: NA
v_gene: TRBV5-5
CDR3nt: TGTGCCAGCAGGCCCTCCCAGGCGGAGTACCATGAGCAGTTCTTC
CDR3aa: CASRPSQAEYHEQFF

j_gene: TRBJ1-4
d_gene: TRBD1
abundance: NA
v_gene: TRBV29-1
CDR3nt: TGCAGCGTGAAGGACAGGGCGAGCGAAAAACTGTTTTTT
CDR3aa: CSVKDRASEKLFF

j_gene: TRBJ2-4
d_gene: NA
abundance: NA
v_gene: TRBV5-1
CDR3nt: TGCGCCAGCAGCTCCCTCGGGGGGCTAGCCAAAAACATTCAGTACTTC
CDR3aa: CASSSLGGLAKNIQYF

j_gene: TRBJ2-4
d_gene: NA
abundance: NA
v_gene: TRBV30
CDR3nt: TGTGCCTGCCTCATAGCCAAAAACATTCAGTACTTC
CDR3aa: CACLIAKNIQYF

j_gene: TRBJ2-5
d_gene: NA
abundance: NA
v_gene: TRBV10-3
CDR3nt: TGTGCCATCAGTGAGTACCGTCTCGAGACCCAGTACTTC
CDR3aa: CAISEYRLETQYF

j_gene: TRBJ2-5
d_gene: NA
abundance: NA
v_gene: TRBV13
CDR3nt: TGTGCCAGCAGCTTAGGTTACAACCAAGAGACCCAGTACTTC
CDR3aa: CASSLGYNQETQYF

j_gene: TRBJ2-7
d_gene: NA
abundance: NA
v_gene: TRBV7-2
CDR3nt: TGTGCCAGCAGCTTAGAGTCGGGGGCGACCTACGAGCAGTACTTC
CDR3aa: CASSLESGATYEQYF

j_gene: TRBJ2-2
d_gene: TRBD2
abundance: once
v_gene: TRBV11-2
CDR3nt: TGTGCCAGCAGCCGCGAGACTAGCGAGTCGACCGGGGAGCTGTTTTTT
CDR3aa: CASSRETSESTGELFF

j_gene: TRBJ1-4
d_gene: TRBD1
abundance: once
v_gene: TRBV7-9
CDR3nt: TGTGCCAGCAGCTTAGTTCGGCGGACAGGGAGGAATGAAAAACTGTTTTTT
CDR3aa: CASSLVRRTGRNEKLFF

j_gene: TRBJ1-1
d_gene: NA
abundance: NA
v_gene: TRBV7-9
CDR3nt: TGTGCCAGCAGCTTAGGAGGTTGGGGGGCTCAAATGAACACTGAAGCTTTCTTT
CDR3aa: CASSLGGWGAQMNTEAFF

j_gene: TRBJ2-3
d_gene: TRBD1
abundance: NA
v_gene: TRBV5-4
CDR3nt: TGTGCCAGCAGCTTGGCCGTAACAGGGGGTAACACAGATACGCAGTATTTT
CDR3aa: CASSLAVTGGNTDTQYF

j_gene: TRBJ1-6
d_gene: NA
abundance: NA
v_gene: TRBV30
CDR3nt: TGTGCCTGGAGTATCCAGGAAAATTCACCCCTCCACTTT
CDR3aa: CAWSIQENSPLHF

j_gene: TRBJ1-2
d_gene: TRBD1
abundance: few
v_gene: TRBV5-4
CDR3nt: TGTGCCAGCAGCTGGGGGACAGGGGGCGTGGGTTTTGGCTACACCTTC
CDR3aa: CASSWGTGGVGFGYTF

j_gene: TRBJ2-5
d_gene: NA
abundance: NA
v_gene: TRBV9
CDR3nt: TGTGCCAGCAGCGTAGCCCAGAAAGAGACCCAGTACTTC
CDR3aa: CASSVAQKETQYF

j_gene: TRBJ1-2
d_gene: NA
abundance: NA
v_gene: TRBV27
CDR3nt: TGTGCCAGCAGTCCATGGGGCAGGGAGGACGGCTACACCTTC
CDR3aa: CASSPWGREDGYTF

j_gene: TRBJ2-6
d_gene: NA
abundance: NA
v_gene: TRBV7-3
CDR3nt: TGTGCCAGCAGCCCCGGGCGGGGCAACCCACGGTCTGGGGCCAACGTCCTGACTTTC
CDR3aa: CASSPGRGNPRSGANVLTF

j_gene: TRBJ2-6
d_gene: NA
abundance: NA
v_gene: TRBV4-1
CDR3nt: TGCGCCAGCAGCCTCTCAGAGTCCTCTGGGGCCAACGTCCTGACTTTC
CDR3aa: CASSLSESSGANVLTF

j_gene: TRBJ1-2
d_gene: NA
abundance: NA
v_gene: TRBV30
CDR3nt: TGTGCCTTACTAAGACTGGGTGGCTACACCTTC
CDR3aa: CALLRLGGYTF

j_gene: TRBJ2-1
d_gene: NA
abundance: few
v_gene: TRBV14
CDR3nt: TGTGCCAGCAGCCAAGCAAAGGGTTTCAATGAGCAGTTCTTC
CDR3aa: CASSQAKGFNEQFF

j_gene: TRBJ2-7
d_gene: NA
abundance: few
v_gene: TRBV6-5
CDR3nt: TGTGCCAGCAGTTACGGGCTAGGCGGCTACGAGCAGTACTTC
CDR3aa: CASSYGLGGYEQYF

j_gene: TRBJ2-7
d_gene: TRBD2
abundance: NA
v_gene: TRBV10-3
CDR3nt: TGTGCCTCTTCCCGGGCGGGAGCGGGCGACGAGCAGTACTTC
CDR3aa: CASSRAGAGDEQYF

j_gene: TRBJ2-2
d_gene: TRBD2
abundance: NA
v_gene: TRBV4-1
CDR3nt: TGCGCCAGCAGCCAAGGCGGGGGGCGTCGAACCGGGGAGCTGTTTTTT
CDR3aa: CASSQGGGRRTGELFF

j_gene: TRBJ1-4
d_gene: NA
abundance: NA
v_gene: TRBV27
CDR3nt: TGTGCCAGCAGTAAACAGGTGACCAGGGAAAAACTGTTTTTT
CDR3aa: CASSKQVTREKLFF

j_gene: TRBJ1-5
d_gene: TRBD1
abundance: NA
v_gene: TRBV6-1
CDR3nt: TGTGCCAGCAGTGCCGTTAACAGGGGGTATCAGCCCCAGCATTTT
CDR3aa: CASSAVNRGYQPQHF

j_gene: TRBJ2-7
d_gene: TRBD2
abundance: few
v_gene: TRBV2
CDR3nt: TGTGCCAGCAGGAGGGGACTAAGTTCCTACGAGCAGTACTTC
CDR3aa: CASRRGLSSYEQYF

j_gene: TRBJ1-2
d_gene: NA
abundance: NA
v_gene: TRBV6-5
CDR3nt: TGTGCCAGCAAGGATCGTGAGGGGCCCGGCTACACCTTC
CDR3aa: CASKDREGPGYTF

j_gene: TRBJ2-7
d_gene: TRBD2
abundance: few
v_gene: TRBV7-9
CDR3nt: TGTGCCAGCAGCTTAGCTCTAGCGGGGGATGGCGAGCAGTACTTC
CDR3aa: CASSLALAGDGEQYF

j_gene: TRBJ2-5
d_gene: TRBD2
abundance: NA
v_gene: TRBV5-4
CDR3nt: TGTGCCAGCAGCCTCTTAACTAGCGGGTCTAATCAAGAGACCCAGTACTTC
CDR3aa: CASSLLTSGSNQETQYF